The clone carrying this TCR beta chain was seen a handful of times. This sample's TCRbeta library carried unique molecular identifier barcodes. MiXCR, run by TCRdb on the PCR reads, gives a single entry per CDR3 protein. The table lists some 280,000 distinct CDR3 sequences, nearly 10% of them singletons. The sample belongs to a study of T-cell reconstitution after alpha-beta-depleted transplantation in children. The sequencing here drew on PBMCs from the stem cell graft donor, taken from the stem cell graft. This clonotype was obtained from a human donor who donated a stem cell graft to a child with SCID.

The CDR3 DNA sequence: TGTGCCAGCTCACCAAACACCGGGGGCACAGATACGCAGTATTTT. Translation gives CASSPNTGGTDTQYF. This sequence joins TRBV18 and TRBJ2-3; the D gene is possibly TRBD2 (5 bases). The CDR3 contains 15 residues. Trimming cost V 2 bases and J 1 base, with 10 bases left between them. CDR1 and CDR2 from the germline V gene are KGHSH and LQKENI.